Listed below are T cell receptor beta chains from one sample, sequenced in a study of blood T cell repertoires in COVID-19. The repertoire was sequenced with immunoSEQ multiplex PCR; TCRdb's copy has only in-frame clones and lacks some. The repertoire holds around 87,000 clones, 75% to 85% seen once, with approximately 9.3% in the top ten. The sequencing input was peripheral blood. The receptors shown here come from a woman older than 75 with acute or convalescent COVID-19. Each CDR3 is given with its conserved first and last residue. The order of the fields is clone size, J gene, V gene, D gene, CDR3 DNA, CDR3 protein. A D gene is named only where the DNA matches it firmly. Some rows mark clone size as missing; the rest say once, few, many or name a class of expanded clone.

>-|TRBJ1-1|TRBV3-1/TRBV3-2|-
TGTGCCAGCTCCCAGCGGGGGAGAGGGAACACTGAAGCTTTCTTT
CASSQRGRGNTEAFF
>-|TRBJ2-7|TRBV27|TRBD2
TGTGCCAGCAGTTTATCGTTACTAGCGGTCTACGAGCAGTACTTC
CASSLSLLAVYEQYF
>once|TRBJ2-7|TRBV28|TRBD1
TGTGCCAGCAGTTTATTTGCCGGCAGGACAGGCTCCTACGAGCAGTACTTC
CASSLFAGRTGSYEQYF
>-|TRBJ2-2|TRBV14|TRBD2
TGTGCCAGCAGCCCGCTAGCGGGAGGTTTTAGCGGGGAGCTGTTTTTT
CASSPLAGGFSGELFF
>-|TRBJ1-2|TRBV7-2|-
TGTGCCAGCAGCTCCGCAGTTGGCTACACCTTC
CASSSAVGYTF
>-|TRBJ2-6|TRBV29-1|TRBD1
TGCAGCGTTTCTGAGGGGGCGAGGGGGGCCAACGTCCTGACTTTC
CSVSEGARGANVLTF
>few|TRBJ2-5|TRBV7-2|TRBD2
TGTGCCAGCAGCTTAGGGTGGTTAGCGGGAGGGCCTAGAGAGACCCAGTACTTC
CASSLGWLAGGPRETQYF
>few|TRBJ1-6|TRBV9|-
TGTGCCAGGGACATAAATAATTCACCCCTCCACTTT
CARDINNSPLHF
>-|TRBJ1-1|TRBV7-8|-
TGTGCCAGCAGCCCACAGGGCCCAGGCCGCACTGAAGCTTTCTTT
CASSPQGPGRTEAFF
>-|TRBJ2-3|TRBV28|TRBD2
TGTGCCAGCAGTCACTACCCCCAAGCGGGAAGCACAGATACGCAGTATTTT
CASSHYPQAGSTDTQYF
>-|TRBJ2-3|TRBV7-2|TRBD2
TGTGCCAGCAGCATCCTAGCGGGGAGCACAGATACGCAGTATTTT
CASSILAGSTDTQYF
>-|TRBJ1-2|TRBV5-1|-
TGCGCCAGCAGCCCGGTCGGGGTGAGGGACTATGGCTACACCTTC
CASSPVGVRDYGYTF